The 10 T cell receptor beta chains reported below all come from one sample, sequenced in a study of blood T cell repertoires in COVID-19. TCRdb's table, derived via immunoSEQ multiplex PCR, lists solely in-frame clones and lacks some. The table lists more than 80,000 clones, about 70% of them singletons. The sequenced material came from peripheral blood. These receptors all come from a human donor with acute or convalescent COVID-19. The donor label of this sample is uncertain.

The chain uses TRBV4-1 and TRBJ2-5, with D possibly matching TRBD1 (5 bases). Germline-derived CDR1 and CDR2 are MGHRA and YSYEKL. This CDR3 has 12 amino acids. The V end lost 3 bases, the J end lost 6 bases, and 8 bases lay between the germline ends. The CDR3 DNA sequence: TGCGCCAGCAGCCAGGTGGGGCAGACCCAGTACTTC. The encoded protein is CASSQVGQTQYF.

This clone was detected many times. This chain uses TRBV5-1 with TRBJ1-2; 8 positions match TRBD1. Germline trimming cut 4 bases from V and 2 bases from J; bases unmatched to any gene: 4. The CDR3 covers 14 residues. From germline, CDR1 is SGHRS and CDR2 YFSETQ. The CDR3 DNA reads TGCGCCAGCAGCCCACAGGGGGAGAACTATGGCTACACCTTC. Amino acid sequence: CASSPQGENYGYTF.

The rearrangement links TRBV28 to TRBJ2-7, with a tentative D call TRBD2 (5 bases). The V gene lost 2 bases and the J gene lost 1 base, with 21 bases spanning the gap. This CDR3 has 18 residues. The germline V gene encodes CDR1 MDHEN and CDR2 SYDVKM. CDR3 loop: CASSLGVRGGKGSYEQYF. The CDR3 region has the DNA TGTGCCAGCAGTTTAGGGGTTCGGGGTGGGAAGGGTTCCTACGAGCAGTACTTC.

The DNA for the CDR3 is TGCGCCAGCAGCCTACCTCGGACAGATCTTGACGAGCAGTACGTC. Translation gives CASSLPRTDLDEQYV. V gene TRBV23-1 combines with J gene TRBJ2-7; maybe TRBD1 (6 bases). TRBV23-1 is designated an ORF whose function remains uncertain. Trimming removed 6 bases from V and 5 bases from J, with 20 bases in between. The length of the CDR3 is 15 residues.

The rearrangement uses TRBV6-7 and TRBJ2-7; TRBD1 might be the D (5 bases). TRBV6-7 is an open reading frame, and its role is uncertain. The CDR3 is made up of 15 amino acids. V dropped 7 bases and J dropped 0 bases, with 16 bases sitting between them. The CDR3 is CASMEQDLSSYEQYF. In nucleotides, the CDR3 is TGTGCCAGCATGGAACAGGATCTGAGCTCCTACGAGCAGTACTTC.

The CDR3 region is CASSSGQGVDTQYF. DNA of the CDR3: TGTGCCAGCTCATCGGGACAGGGGGTAGATACGCAGTATTTT. The gene calls are TRBV18 and TRBJ2-3; 11 bases map to TRBD1. V lost 5 bases, J lost 5 bases, and 3 bases stayed unmatched. Germline V gene sequence: CDR1 KGHSH, CDR2 LQKENI. The CDR3 spans 14 residues.

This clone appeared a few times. CDR3 bases: TGTGCCAGCTCACTACAGGGGGCTGAGACGCAGTATTTT. Its translation is CASSLQGAETQYF. V gene TRBV18 combines with J gene TRBJ2-3, with TRBD1 matching over 9 bases. This CDR3 is 13 amino acids long. The germline V gene encodes CDR1 KGHSH and CDR2 LQKENI. V lost 4 bases and J lost 9; bases outside the gene matches: 5.

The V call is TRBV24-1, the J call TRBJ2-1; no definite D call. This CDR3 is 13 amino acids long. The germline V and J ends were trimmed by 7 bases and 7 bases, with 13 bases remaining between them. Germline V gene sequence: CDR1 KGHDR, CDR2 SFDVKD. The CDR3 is CATSHSTGNEQFF. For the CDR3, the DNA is TGTGCCACCAGCCACTCGACCGGGAATGAGCAGTTCTTC.

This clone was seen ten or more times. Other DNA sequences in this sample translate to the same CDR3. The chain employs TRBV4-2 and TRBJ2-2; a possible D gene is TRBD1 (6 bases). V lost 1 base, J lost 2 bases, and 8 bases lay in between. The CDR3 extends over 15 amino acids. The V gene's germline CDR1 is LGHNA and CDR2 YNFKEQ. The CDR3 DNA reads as TGTGCCAGCAGCCAAGCCAGGGGTAACACCGGGGAGCTGTTTTTT. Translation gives CASSQARGNTGELFF.

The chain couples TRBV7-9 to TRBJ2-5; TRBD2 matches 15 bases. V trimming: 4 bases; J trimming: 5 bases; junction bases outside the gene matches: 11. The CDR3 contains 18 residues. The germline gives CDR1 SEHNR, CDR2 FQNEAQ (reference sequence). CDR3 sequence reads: CASSSPGLAGGRGETQYF. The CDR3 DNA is TGTGCCAGCAGCTCACCGGGACTAGCGGGGGGCCGGGGGGAGACCCAGTACTTC.